These 8 T cell receptor beta chains were all obtained from the same sample, sequenced in a study of T cells in Graves' hyperthyroidism and ophthalmopathy. TCR beta CDR3 regions were amplified from RNA transcripts. The primer set for the first-round RT-PCR of the TCR CDR3 was HTBI. TCRdb redid the calling of the multiplex PCR reads with MiXCR, one entry per CDR3 protein. The sample lists roughly 250,000 distinct CDR3 sequences, less than 15% occurring once. Material: blood. The receptors come from a woman between 35 and 50 years old with Graves' hyperthyroidism that later progressed to Graves' ophthalmopathy.

This chain uses TRBV11-2 with TRBJ2-6; D uncertain. Trimming shortened V by 1 base and J by 0 bases, and 13 bases separated the two germline ends. Germline V gene data show CDR1 as SGHAT and CDR2 as FQNNGV. The CDR3 covers 18 residues. The CDR3, as DNA: TGTGCCAGCAGCTTAGTAGGCAGTCCATACTCTGGGGCCAACGTCCTGACTTTC. The encoded protein is CASSLVGSPYSGANVLTF.

This clonotype was seen ten or more times. The chain recombines TRBV5-1 with TRBJ1-6, with 7 positions matching TRBD1. The V segment lost 1 base and the J segment 10 bases; nucleotides outside the gene matches: 5. The length of the CDR3 is 14 residues. Germline V gives CDR1 SGHRS, CDR2 YFSETQ. The CDR3 is CASSLLGGKSPLHF. The CDR3 DNA reads TGCGCCAGCAGCTTGTTAGGGGGCAAATCACCCCTCCACTTT.

This clonotype appeared many times. J is TRBJ2-7 and V is TRBV6-5; 8 bases line up with TRBD1. In germline, CDR1 is MNHEY, CDR2 SVGAGI. The trim removed 0 bases at V and 4 bases at J, leaving 8 bases unmatched. The CDR3 sequence is 16 residues long. CDR3 sequence reads: CASSYSLPGQGYEQYF. The DNA for the CDR3 is TGTGCCAGCAGTTACTCTCTTCCTGGACAGGGATACGAGCAGTACTTC.

This clonotype has just a few counts. With a much larger clone just one base away, this may be a read error. The rearrangement uses TRBV29-1 and TRBJ2-3, with D unresolved. V was shortened by 5 bases and J by 0 bases, with 3 bases between the two germline ends. The germline V gene has CDR1 SQVTM and CDR2 ANQGSEA. The CDR3 contains 11 residues. The CDR3, as DNA: TGCAGCGTTAAGAGCACAGATACGCAGTATTTT. This translates into CSVKSTDTQYF.

At least ten counts were recorded for this clonotype. One end of the junction does not line up with germline, which may come from a read error. The rearrangement uses TRBV7-7 and TRBJ2-1; D is possibly TRBD2 (8 bases). From germline, CDR1 is SSHAT and CDR2 FNYEAQ (reference sequence). The CDR3 sequence is 16 residues long. The CDR3 nucleotides read TGTGCTAGCAGCACAGGACTAGCTCAGGGGGTTAATGAGCAGTTCTTC. Its protein product is CASSTGLAQGVNEQFF.

Ten or more counts support this clonotype. The chain couples TRBV19 to TRBJ2-7; TRBD1 matches 7 bases. From germline, CDR1 is LNHDA and CDR2 SQIVND (reference sequence). This CDR3 contains 15 residues. V shed 1 base and J 5 bases; nucleotides not matched to a gene: 8. This chain's CDR3 is CASSIVETGSDEQYF. The CDR3 DNA follows: TGTGCCAGTAGTATAGTAGAGACAGGGTCGGACGAGCAGTACTTC.

This clonotype was observed at least ten times. The chain employs TRBV11-2 and TRBJ2-7; the match to TRBD2 covers 12 bases. CDR1 is SGHAT, CDR2 FQNNGV, per germline. This CDR3 comprises 17 residues. The V segment lost 2 bases and the J segment 2 bases; nucleotides outside the gene matches: 7. CDR3 nucleotides: TGTGCCAGCAGCTTAACTTGGACTAGCGGGATCCCCTACGAGCAGTACTTC. Amino acid sequence: CASSLTWTSGIPYEQYF.

As regards this clonotype: A much larger clone differs from this one at a single base, so this may be a read error. CDR3 amino acids: CASSDPGLLYNEQFF. CDR3 bases: TGTGCCAGCAGTGACCCGGGACTCCTTTACAATGAGCAGTTCTTC. The chain combines TRBV6-2 or TRBV6-3 with TRBJ2-1, with a tentative D call TRBD2 (6 bases). This CDR3 region has 15 residues. Germline lookup yields CDR1 MNHEY and CDR2 SVGEGT. The V gene lost 5 bases and the J gene lost 4 bases, with 15 bases spanning the gap.